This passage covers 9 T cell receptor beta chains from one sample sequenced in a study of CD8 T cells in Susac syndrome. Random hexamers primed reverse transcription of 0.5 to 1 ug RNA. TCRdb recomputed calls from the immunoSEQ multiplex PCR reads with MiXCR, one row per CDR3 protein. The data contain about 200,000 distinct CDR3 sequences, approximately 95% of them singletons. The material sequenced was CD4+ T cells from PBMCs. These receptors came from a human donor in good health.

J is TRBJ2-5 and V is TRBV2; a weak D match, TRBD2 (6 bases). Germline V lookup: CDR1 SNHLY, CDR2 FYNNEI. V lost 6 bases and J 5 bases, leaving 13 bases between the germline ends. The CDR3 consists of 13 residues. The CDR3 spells CASSPGLRETQYF. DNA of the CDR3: TGTGCCAGCAGCCCGGGACTCAGGGAGACCCAGTACTTC.

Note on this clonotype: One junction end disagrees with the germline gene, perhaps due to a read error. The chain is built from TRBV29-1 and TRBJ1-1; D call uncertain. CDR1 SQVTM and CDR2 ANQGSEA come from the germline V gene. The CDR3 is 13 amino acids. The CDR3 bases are TGCAGCGTTAAAGACCCCAAGAACACTGAAGCTTTCTTT. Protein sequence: CSVKDPKNTEAFF.

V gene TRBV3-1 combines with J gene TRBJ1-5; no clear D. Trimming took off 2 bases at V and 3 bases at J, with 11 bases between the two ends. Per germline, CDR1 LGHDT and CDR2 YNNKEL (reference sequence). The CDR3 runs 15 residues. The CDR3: CASSQFTGPNQPQHF. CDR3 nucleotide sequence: TGTGCCAGCAGCCAATTTACCGGGCCCAATCAGCCCCAGCATTTT.

The CDR3, as DNA: TGTGCCAGCAGCTTGTCACAGGGGAATGAGCAGTTCTTC. The encoded protein is CASSLSQGNEQFF. The rearrangement joins TRBV5-4 to TRBJ2-1; 7 positions match TRBD1. The length of the CDR3 is 13 residues. Unmatched junction bases numbered 2, after V lost 1 base and J lost 7 bases. Germline V gene sequence: CDR1 SGHNT, CDR2 YYREEE (reference sequence).

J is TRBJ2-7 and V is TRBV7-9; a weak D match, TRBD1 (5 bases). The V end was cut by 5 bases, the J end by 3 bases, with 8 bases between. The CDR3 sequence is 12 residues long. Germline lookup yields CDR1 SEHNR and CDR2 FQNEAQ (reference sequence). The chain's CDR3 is CASSPTVYEQYF. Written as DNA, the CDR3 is TGTGCCAGCAGCCCGACAGTCTACGAGCAGTACTTC.

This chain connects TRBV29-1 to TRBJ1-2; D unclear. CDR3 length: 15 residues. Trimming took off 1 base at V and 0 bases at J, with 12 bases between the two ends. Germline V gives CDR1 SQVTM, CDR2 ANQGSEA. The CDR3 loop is CSVEGGRIANYGYTF. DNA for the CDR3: TGCAGCGTTGAAGGCGGACGTATAGCTAACTATGGCTACACCTTC.

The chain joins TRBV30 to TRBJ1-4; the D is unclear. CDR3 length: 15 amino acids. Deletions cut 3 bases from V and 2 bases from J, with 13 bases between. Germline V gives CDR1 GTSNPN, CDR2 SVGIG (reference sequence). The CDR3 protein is CAWRRRGGTNEKLFF. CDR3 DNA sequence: TGTGCCTGGAGGAGGAGAGGTGGGACTAATGAAAAACTGTTTTTT.

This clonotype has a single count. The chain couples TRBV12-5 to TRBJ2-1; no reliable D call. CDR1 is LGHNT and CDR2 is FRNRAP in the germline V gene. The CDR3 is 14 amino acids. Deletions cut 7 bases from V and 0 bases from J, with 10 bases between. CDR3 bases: TGTGCTAGTGCCCCCTCTACCTCCTACAATGAGCAGTTCTTC. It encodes CASAPSTSYNEQFF. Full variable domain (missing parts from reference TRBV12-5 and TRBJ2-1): DARVTQTPRHKVTEMGQEVTMRCQPILGHNTVFWYRQTMMQGLELLAYFRNRAPLDDSGMPKDRFSAEMPDATLATLKIQPSEPRDSAVYFCASAPSTSYNEQFFGPGTRLTVL.

DNA for the CDR3: TGTGCCAGCAGTCGGACTAGCGGGGGGCAAAATGAGCAGTTCTTC. It specifies CASSRTSGGQNEQFF. J is TRBJ2-1 and V is TRBV3-1; 14 bases agree with TRBD2. The V segment lost 6 bases and the J segment 7 bases; nucleotides outside the gene matches: 5. Germline CDR1 and CDR2: LGHDT and YNNKEL (reference sequence). The CDR3 runs 15 residues.